The entry that follows covers one T cell receptor beta chain sequence. No antigen is known for it. The record originates from a study of blood T cells in healthy people across ages. Study-level points and caveats: Leaving the PBMCs unsorted stopped any conclusive comparison of naive versus antigen-experienced cells.

In terms of origin and age, donors were healthy Caucasian individuals from Russia aged about 6 to 90. Then a second PCR, running roughly 7 to 11 cycles, was carried out with a sample-barcoded 5' primer and a J-beta primer mix. TCRdb reprocessed the 5' RACE reads via MiXCR and lists one record per CDR3 protein. The sample consists of about 650,000 distinct CDR3 sequences, about 51% of them appearing once. This sequence originates from a woman aged 80 or over in good health. Material for sequencing was blood.

In DNA form, the CDR3 reads TGTGCCAGCAGTGCCTCGGCAGGCCACAATCAGCCCCAGCATTTT. This codes for CASSASAGHNQPQHF. The chain couples TRBV6-5 to TRBJ1-5; D is undetermined. Germline CDR1 and CDR2: MNHEY and SVGAGI. This CDR3 has 15 amino acids. V gave up 5 bases and J gave up 3 bases, with 14 bases separating them.